The TCR beta chain under discussion was sequenced for a study of T cell changes during pregnancy in multiple sclerosis (dated by TCRdb to about 2019). Broadly, across the study: The study looked at changes in the T cell repertoire across pregnancy in women with multiple sclerosis.

The receptor library was made with the immunoSEQ multiplex PCR assay. Entries here come from immuneACCESS through TCRdb and include only in-frame sequences with V and J called. Some clones fail to appear in such tables; in the studies checked, an unresolved V gene covers under half of the shortfall, and the cause of the remainder is unknown. Within this sample are under 65,000 clones, with roughly 91% of them counted one time only. The ten largest make up 0.61% of the sample. Points on this clone: Its binding antigen is unknown. No base-level quality is on record; no much larger clone is a single base apart.

Taken from the germline V gene, the CDR1 and CDR2 loops are MNHNS and SASEGT. Unmatched junction bases come to 5, with V trimmed by 8 bases and J by 7 bases. The CDR3 contains 13 residues, cysteine and phenylalanine counted. Solely the CDR3 DNA is kept, with 39 bases framed from the first base. This TCR was sampled from a female donor in good health, enrolled as a control in a pregnancy study. The chain is made from TRBV6-1 and TRBJ2-4; 10 nucleotides in the junction match TRBD2. Source: CD4+ T cells from peripheral blood mononuclear cells, taken after pregnancy. The CDR3 protein is CASSASGSNIQYF. The nucleotide sequence is TGTGCCAGCTCGGCTAGCGGGAGTAACATTCAGTACTTC.